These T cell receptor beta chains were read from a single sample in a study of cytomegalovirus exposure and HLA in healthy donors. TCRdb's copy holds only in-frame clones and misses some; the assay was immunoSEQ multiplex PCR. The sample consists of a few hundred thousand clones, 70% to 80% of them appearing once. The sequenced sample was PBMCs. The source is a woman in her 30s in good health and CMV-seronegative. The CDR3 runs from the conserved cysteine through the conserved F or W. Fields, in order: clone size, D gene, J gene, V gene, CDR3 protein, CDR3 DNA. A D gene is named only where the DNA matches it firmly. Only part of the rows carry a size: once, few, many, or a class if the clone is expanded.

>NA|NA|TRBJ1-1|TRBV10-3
CAISLLQDPTEAFF
TGTGCCATCAGTCTCTTACAGGATCCCACTGAAGCTTTCTTT
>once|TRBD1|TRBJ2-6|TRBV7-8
CASSVRAGTGSGANVLTF
TGTGCCAGCAGCGTACGAGCCGGGACAGGGTCTGGGGCCAACGTCCTGACTTTC
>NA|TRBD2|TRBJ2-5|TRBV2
CASSTRELAGETQYF
TGTGCCAGCAGCACGCGGGAGTTAGCTGGGGAGACCCAGTACTTC
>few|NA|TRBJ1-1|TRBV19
CASSMSRNTEAFF
TGTGCCAGTAGTATGTCTAGGAACACTGAAGCTTTCTTT
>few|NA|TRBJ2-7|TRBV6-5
CASSSTVGREQYF
TGTGCCAGCAGTTCCACAGTTGGGAGAGAGCAGTACTTC
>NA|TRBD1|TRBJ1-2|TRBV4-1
CASSPMDRSYGYTF
TGCGCCAGCAGCCCTATGGACAGGAGCTATGGCTACACCTTC
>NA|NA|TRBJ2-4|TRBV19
CASSLTTTGGPQYF
TGTGCCAGTAGTTTAACAACCACGGGGGGCCCTCAGTACTTC
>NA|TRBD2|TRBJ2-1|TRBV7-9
CSSSSGLAGGVYNEQFF
TGTTCCAGCAGCTCCGGACTAGCGGGAGGGGTTTACAATGAGCAGTTCTTC
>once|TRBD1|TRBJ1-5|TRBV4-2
CASSQLGQGRVQPQHF
TGTGCCAGCAGCCAACTCGGACAGGGGAGGGTTCAGCCCCAGCATTTT
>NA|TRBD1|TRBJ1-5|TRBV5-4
CASSLDPGDRGHNQPQHF
TGTGCCAGCAGCTTGGACCCGGGGGACAGGGGGCATAATCAGCCCCAGCATTTT
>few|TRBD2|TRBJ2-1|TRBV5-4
CASSLAGPYNEQFF
TGTGCCAGCAGCTTAGCGGGACCATACAATGAGCAGTTCTTC
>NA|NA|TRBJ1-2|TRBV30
CAWSDTAYYGYTF
TGTGCCTGGAGTGATACAGCTTACTATGGCTACACCTTC
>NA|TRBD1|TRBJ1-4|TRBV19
CASEGQPNEKLFF
TGTGCCAGTGAGGGACAGCCTAATGAAAAACTGTTTTTT
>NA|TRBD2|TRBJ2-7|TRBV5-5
CASSRPGLAVYEQYF
TGTGCCAGCAGCAGGCCGGGACTAGCCGTATACGAGCAGTACTTC
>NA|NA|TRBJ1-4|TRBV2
CASSEARSRREKLFF
TGTGCCAGCAGTGAAGCTCGTAGTAGGAGGGAAAAACTGTTTTTT
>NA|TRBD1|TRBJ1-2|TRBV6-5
CASSGQGRRGYTF
TGTGCCAGCTCGGGACAGGGGAGGCGTGGCTACACCTTC
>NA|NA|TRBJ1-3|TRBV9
CASSANSGVAGNTIYF
TGTGCCAGCAGCGCAAATTCAGGGGTTGCTGGAAACACCATATATTTT
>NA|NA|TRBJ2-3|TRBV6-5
CASSYVGAADTQYF
TGTGCCAGCAGTTATGTGGGGGCGGCAGATACGCAGTATTTT
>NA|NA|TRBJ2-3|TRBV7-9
CASRRGGGGPADTQYF
TGTGCCAGCCGCCGGGGAGGGGGAGGGCCGGCAGATACGCAGTATTTT
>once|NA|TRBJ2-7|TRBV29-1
CSVEDEGSSYEQYF
TGCAGCGTTGAAGACGAGGGTAGCTCCTACGAGCAGTACTTC
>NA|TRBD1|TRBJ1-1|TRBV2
CASSEHYRGDNTEAFF
TGTGCCAGCAGTGAGCATTACAGGGGGGATAACACTGAAGCTTTCTTT
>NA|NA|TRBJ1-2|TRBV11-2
CASSLAGSSYTF
TGTGCCAGCAGCTTAGCGGGGAGCAGCTACACCTTC
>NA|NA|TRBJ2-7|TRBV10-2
CASSGTGAYEQYF
TGCGCCAGCAGTGGGACGGGGGCCTACGAGCAGTACTTC
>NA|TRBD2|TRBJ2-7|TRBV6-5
CASSYSSGNYEQYF
TGTGCCAGCAGTTACTCTAGCGGGAATTACGAGCAGTACTTC
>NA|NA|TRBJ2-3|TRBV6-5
CASSYFGSTDTQYF
TGTGCCAGCAGTTACTTCGGGAGCACAGATACGCAGTATTTT
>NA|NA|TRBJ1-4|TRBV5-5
CASSLGNRAGGEKLFF
TGTGCCAGCAGCTTGGGAAACAGGGCAGGAGGAGAAAAACTGTTTTTT
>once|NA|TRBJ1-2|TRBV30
CAWSLTGSDGYTF
TGTGCCTGGAGTTTGACAGGCTCGGATGGCTACACCTTC
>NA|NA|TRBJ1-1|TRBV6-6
CASSPGQNTEAFF
TGTGCCAGCAGCCCCGGACAGAACACTGAAGCTTTCTTT
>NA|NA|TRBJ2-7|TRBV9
CASSVTPGLSYEQYF
TGTGCCAGCAGCGTCACCCCGGGACTCTCATACGAGCAGTACTTC
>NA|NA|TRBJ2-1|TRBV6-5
CASSYRFSYNEQFF
TGTGCCAGCAGTTACCGGTTTTCCTACAATGAGCAGTTCTTC
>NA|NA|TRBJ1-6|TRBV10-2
CASRPGGTENSPLHF
TGCGCCAGCAGACCGGGTGGCACTGAGAATTCACCCCTCCACTTT
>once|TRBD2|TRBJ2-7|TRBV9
CASSSRMVAGSYEQYF
TGTGCCAGCAGCTCCCGTATGGTAGCGGGATCCTACGAGCAGTACTTC
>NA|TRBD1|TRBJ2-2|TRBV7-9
CASSRTGQGNTGELFF
TGTGCCAGCAGTCGAACCGGACAGGGAAACACCGGGGAGCTGTTTTTT
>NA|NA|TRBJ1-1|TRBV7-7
CARPQGLNTEAFF
TGTGCTAGGCCGCAGGGCTTGAACACTGAAGCTTTCTTT
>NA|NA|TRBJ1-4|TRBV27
CASSLTEGRNEKLFF
TGTGCCAGCAGTTTAACTGAGGGCAGGAATGAAAAACTGTTTTTT
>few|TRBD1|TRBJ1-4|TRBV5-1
CASSRGQGEGNEKLFF
TGCGCCAGCAGCCGAGGACAGGGGGAAGGGAATGAAAAACTGTTTTTT
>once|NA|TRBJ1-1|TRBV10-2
CASSYRNTEAFF
TGCGCCAGCAGTTACAGGAACACTGAAGCTTTCTTT
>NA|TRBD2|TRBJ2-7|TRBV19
CASSFRDYSYEQYF
TGTGCCAGTAGTTTCCGGGACTACTCCTACGAGCAGTACTTC
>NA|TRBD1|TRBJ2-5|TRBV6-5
CASSSPTGGSETQYF
TGTGCCAGCAGTTCCCCGACAGGGGGCAGTGAGACCCAGTACTTC
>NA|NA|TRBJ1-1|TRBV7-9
CASSIGLRDTEAFF
TGTGCCAGTTCGATTGGGTTGAGGGACACTGAAGCTTTCTTT
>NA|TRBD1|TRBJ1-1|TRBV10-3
CAITPDRDTEAFF
TGTGCCATCACTCCGGACAGGGACACTGAAGCTTTCTTT
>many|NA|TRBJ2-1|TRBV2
CASSLRGTEQFF
TGTGCCAGCAGCTTGAGGGGGACTGAGCAGTTCTTC
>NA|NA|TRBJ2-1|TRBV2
CASTDSSYNEQFF
TGTGCCAGCACGGACTCTTCCTACAATGAGCAGTTCTTC